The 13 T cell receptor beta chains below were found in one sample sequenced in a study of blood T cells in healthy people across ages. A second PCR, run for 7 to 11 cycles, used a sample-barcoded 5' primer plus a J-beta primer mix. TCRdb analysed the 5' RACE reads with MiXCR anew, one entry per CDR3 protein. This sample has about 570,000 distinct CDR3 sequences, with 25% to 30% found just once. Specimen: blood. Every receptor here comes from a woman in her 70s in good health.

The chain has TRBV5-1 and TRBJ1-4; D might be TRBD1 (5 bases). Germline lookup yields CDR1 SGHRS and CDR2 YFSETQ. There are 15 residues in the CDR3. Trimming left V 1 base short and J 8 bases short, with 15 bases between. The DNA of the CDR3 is TGCGCCAGCAGCTTGTCGAGGGCGCGGGGCGAAAAACTGTTTTTT. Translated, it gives CASSLSRARGEKLFF.

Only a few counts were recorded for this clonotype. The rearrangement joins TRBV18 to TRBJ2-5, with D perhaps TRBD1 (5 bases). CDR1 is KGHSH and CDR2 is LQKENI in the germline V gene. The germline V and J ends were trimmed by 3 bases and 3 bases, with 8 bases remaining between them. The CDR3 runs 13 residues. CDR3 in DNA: TGTGCCAGCTCACCGACAGTAGAAGAGACCCAGTACTTC. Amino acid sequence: CASSPTVEETQYF.

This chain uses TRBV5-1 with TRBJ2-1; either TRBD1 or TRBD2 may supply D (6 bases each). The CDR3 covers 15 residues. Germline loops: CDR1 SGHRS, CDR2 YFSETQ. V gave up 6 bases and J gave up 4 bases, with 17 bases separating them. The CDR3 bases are TGCGCCAGCACCAGGGGAGGCTACCCATACAATGAGCAGTTCTTC. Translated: CASTRGGYPYNEQFF.

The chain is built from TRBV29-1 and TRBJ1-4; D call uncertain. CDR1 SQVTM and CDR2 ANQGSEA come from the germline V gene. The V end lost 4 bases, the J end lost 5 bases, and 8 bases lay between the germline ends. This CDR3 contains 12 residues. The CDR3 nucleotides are TGCAGCGTTGGGCACAGAAATGAAAAACTGTTTTTT. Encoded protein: CSVGHRNEKLFF.

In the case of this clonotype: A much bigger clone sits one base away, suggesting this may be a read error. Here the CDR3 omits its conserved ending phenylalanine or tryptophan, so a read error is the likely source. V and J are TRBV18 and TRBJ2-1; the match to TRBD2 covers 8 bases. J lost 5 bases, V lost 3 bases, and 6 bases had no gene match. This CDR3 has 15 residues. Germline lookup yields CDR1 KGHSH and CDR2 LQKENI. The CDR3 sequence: CASSPVAGGHNEQFY. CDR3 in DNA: TGTGCCAGCTCACCCGTGGCGGGGGGACACAATGAGCAGTTCTAC.

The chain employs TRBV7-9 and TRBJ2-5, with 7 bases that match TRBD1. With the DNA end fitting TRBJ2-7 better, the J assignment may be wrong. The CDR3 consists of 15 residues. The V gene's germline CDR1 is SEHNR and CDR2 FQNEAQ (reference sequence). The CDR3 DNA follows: TGTGCCAGCAGGACCAACAGGGGTCCCTCCTACGAGCAGTACTTC. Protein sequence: CASRTNRGPSYEQYF.

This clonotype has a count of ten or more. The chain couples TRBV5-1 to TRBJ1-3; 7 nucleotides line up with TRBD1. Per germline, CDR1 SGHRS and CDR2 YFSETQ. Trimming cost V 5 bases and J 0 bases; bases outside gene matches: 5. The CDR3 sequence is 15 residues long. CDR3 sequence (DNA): TGCGCCAGCAGTCTCCAGGGGGGCTCTGGAAACACCATATATTTT. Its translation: CASSLQGGSGNTIYF.

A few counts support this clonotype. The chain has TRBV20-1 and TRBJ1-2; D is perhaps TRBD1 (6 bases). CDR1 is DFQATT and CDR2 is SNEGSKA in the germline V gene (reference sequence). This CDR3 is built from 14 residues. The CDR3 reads CSAPIQGGLNGYTF. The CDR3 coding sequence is TGCAGCGCGCCAATACAGGGCGGGTTAAATGGCTACACCTTC.

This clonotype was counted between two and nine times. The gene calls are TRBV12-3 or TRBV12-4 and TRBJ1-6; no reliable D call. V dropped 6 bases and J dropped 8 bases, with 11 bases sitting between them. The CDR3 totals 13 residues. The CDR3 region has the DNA TGTGCCAGCAGACGAAGGATGGATTCACCCCTCCACTTT. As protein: CASRRRMDSPLHF.

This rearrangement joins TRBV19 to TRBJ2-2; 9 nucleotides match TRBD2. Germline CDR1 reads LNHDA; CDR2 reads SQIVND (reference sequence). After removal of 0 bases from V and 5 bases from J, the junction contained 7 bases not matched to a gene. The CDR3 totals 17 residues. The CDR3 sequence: CASSIDPRLAETGELFF. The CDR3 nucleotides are TGTGCCAGTAGTATAGATCCCAGACTAGCGGAGACCGGGGAGCTGTTTTTT.

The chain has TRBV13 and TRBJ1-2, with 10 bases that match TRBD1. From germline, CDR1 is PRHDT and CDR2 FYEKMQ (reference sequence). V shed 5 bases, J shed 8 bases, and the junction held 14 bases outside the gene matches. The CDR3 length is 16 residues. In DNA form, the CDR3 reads TGTGCCAGCAGCAACCGGGACAGGGGAACTTCTCGGGGCTACACCTTC. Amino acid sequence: CASSNRDRGTSRGYTF.

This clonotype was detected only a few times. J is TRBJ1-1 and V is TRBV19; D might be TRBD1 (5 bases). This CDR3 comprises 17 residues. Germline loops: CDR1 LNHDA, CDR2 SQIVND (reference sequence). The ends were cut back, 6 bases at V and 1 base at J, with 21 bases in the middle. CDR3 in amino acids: CASSTGRTLVGNTEAFF. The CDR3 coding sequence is TGTGCCAGTAGCACAGGACGGACATTAGTGGGGAACACTGAAGCTTTCTTT. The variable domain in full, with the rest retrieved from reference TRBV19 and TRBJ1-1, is DGGITQSPKYLFRKEGQNVTLSCEQNLNHDAMYWYRQDPGQGLRLIYYSQIVNDFQKGDIAEGYSVSREKKESFPLTVTSAQKNPTAFYLCASSTGRTLVGNTEAFFGQGTRLTVV.

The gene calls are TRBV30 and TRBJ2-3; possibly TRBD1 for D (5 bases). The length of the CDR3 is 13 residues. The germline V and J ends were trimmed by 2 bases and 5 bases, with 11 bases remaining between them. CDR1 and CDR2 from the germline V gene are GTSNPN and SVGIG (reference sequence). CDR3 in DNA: TGTGCCTGGAGTAAGGACAATCGAGATACGCAGTATTTT. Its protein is CAWSKDNRDTQYF.